The 9 T cell receptor beta chains given below trace back to one sample, sequenced in a study of OX40 agonist ivuxolimab in advanced cancers. The assay was immunoSEQ multiplex PCR, and TCRdb's table has in-frame clones only and misses some. The table lists 60,000 to 85,000 clones, roughly 80% of them singletons, with over 1.5% in the top ten. The sample here was CD4+ or CD8+ T cells sorted from blood, taken in a trial of the OX40 agonist ivuxolimab. Source of these receptors: an adult with an advanced solid tumor such as melanoma, head and neck, liver or kidney cancer.

The chain is built from TRBV9 and TRBJ2-7; the match to TRBD2 covers 11 bases. The germline gives CDR1 SGDLS, CDR2 YYNGEE. The CDR3 is 16 amino acids. V lost 4 bases to trimming and J lost 5 bases; unmatched junction nucleotides: 11. DNA for the CDR3: TGTGCCAGCAGCCTTTTAGCGGGAGGGCCTCTGGACGAGCAGTACTTC. Protein product: CASSLLAGGPLDEQYF. The variable domain in full, completed from reference TRBV9 and TRBJ2-7, reads DSGVTQTPKHLITATGQRVTLRCSPRSGDLSVYWYQQSLDQGLQFLIQYYNGEERAKGNILERFSAQQFPDLHSELNLSSLELGDSALYFCASSLLAGGPLDEQYFGPGTRLTVT.

V usage is TRBV6-1 and J usage is TRBJ1-4, with D unclear. The CDR3 is 15 residues long. Germline CDR1 is MNHNS and CDR2 is SASEGT. The V gene lost 2 bases and the J gene lost 8 bases, with 15 bases spanning the gap. Here the CDR3 reads CASSESRGIGEKLFF. The CDR3 region has the DNA TGTGCCAGCAGTGAAAGTAGAGGGATAGGCGAAAAACTGTTTTTT.

There are many counts of this clone. The V and J genes are TRBV19 and TRBJ2-2; D is ambiguous. The CDR3 has 12 residues. The V end was cut by 4 bases, the J end by 4 bases, with 4 bases between. Per germline, CDR1 LNHDA and CDR2 SQIVND (reference sequence). The CDR3 sequence is CASSTATGELFF. The CDR3 nucleotides read TGTGCCAGTAGTACAGCCACCGGGGAGCTGTTTTTT.

The table lists this clone with a few counts. The rearrangement joins TRBV5-1 to TRBJ1-3, with D possibly matching TRBD1 (6 bases). The CDR3 is 18 amino acids. The V end was cut by 0 bases, the J end by 3 bases, with 19 bases between. Germline CDR1 and CDR2: SGHRS and YFSETQ. CDR3 in DNA: TGCGCCAGCAGCTTGGACCCCCCTAACACAGGGTTTGGAAACACCATATATTTT. It codes for CASSLDPPNTGFGNTIYF.

This chain links TRBV6-5 with TRBJ1-1, with a weak D call TRBD1 (6 bases). This CDR3 has 13 amino acids. V shed 3 bases and J shed 7 bases, with 12 bases lying between them. Germline lookup yields CDR1 MNHEY and CDR2 SVGAGI. CDR3 sequence (DNA): TGTGCCAGCAGTTATCAGGGGATCAGTGAAGCTTTCTTT. This sequence encodes CASSYQGISEAFF.

Comment on this clone: Its ends do not fully match the called genes, so a read error is possible. This chain links TRBV4-1 with TRBJ1-2; 11 nucleotides agree with TRBD1. This CDR3 spans 15 amino acids. The germline V gene has CDR1 MGHRA and CDR2 YSYEKL. CDR3 protein: CASSPEARTGGLFAF. In nucleotides, the CDR3 is TGCGCCAGCAGCCCCGAAGCCCGGACAGGGGGCCTCTTTGCGTTC.

The chain carries TRBV7-6 and TRBJ2-3; the D gene is possibly TRBD2 (6 bases). The V gene's germline CDR1 is SGHVS and CDR2 FNYEAQ. CDR3 size: 16 residues. V lost 1 base to trimming and J lost 8 bases, with 19 bases between them. In DNA, the CDR3 is TGTGCCAGCAGCTTAGAGGGACGGGAGAGCCCATTTACGCAGTATTTT. Its protein is CASSLEGRESPFTQYF.

The J gene is TRBJ2-7, the V gene TRBV7-3; D may be TRBD1 (5 bases). V was cut by 5 bases and J by 3 bases, with 17 bases left in between. Germline CDR1 and CDR2: SGHTA and FQGTGA. The length of the CDR3 is 15 residues. The CDR3 DNA is TGTGCCAGCAGCCCCAGTGGGGCGGCCGGCTACGAGCAGTACTTC. This sequence encodes CASSPSGAAGYEQYF. Variable domain in full (rest from reference TRBV7-3 and TRBJ2-7): GAGVSQTPSNKVTEKGKYVELRCDPISGHTALYWYRQSLGQGPEFLIYFQGTGAADDSGLPNDRFFAVRPEGSVSTLKIQRTERGDSAVYLCASSPSGAAGYEQYFGPGTRLTVT.

The chain links TRBV19 to TRBJ1-4, with TRBD1 matching 8 bases. CDR1 is LNHDA, CDR2 SQIVND, per germline (reference sequence). The CDR3 is 17 amino acids. Losses at the gene ends were 5 bases for V and 0 bases for J; bases not matched to a gene: 8. CDR3 coding DNA: TGTGCCAGTAGTGCCAGGGGGCGCGAGACAACTAATGAAAAACTGTTTTTT. This translates into CASSARGRETTNEKLFF.